A single sample is the source of the 6 T cell receptor beta chains below, sequenced in a study of post-analysis software for immune sequencing data. Whole-study findings and limits: TRBV segments more frequent in patients than in controls numbered roughly 5 and included TRBV5-6, TRBV5-1 and TRBV20-1.

Their antigens remain unidentified. cDNA libraries of TCR beta carried unique molecular identifiers. TCRdb re-analysed the PCR reads in MiXCR, keeping a single row per CDR3 protein. This sample carries hundreds of thousands of distinct CDR3 sequences, approximately 38% of them seen once, and the ten largest clones take 7.5% to 8.5%. Material for sequencing was blood. All receptors derive from a girl aged 2 to 10 with multiple sclerosis.

The rearrangement links TRBV6-1 to TRBJ2-1; 10 nucleotides agree with TRBD2. This CDR3 has 14 residues. CDR1 is MNHNS, CDR2 SASEGT, per germline. With 6 bases clipped from V and 8 bases from J, the junction kept 7 bases outside the gene matches. The CDR3 DNA reads TGTGCCAGCAGGAAGATAGCGGGAGGTGATGAGCAGTTCTTC. This codes for CASRKIAGGDEQFF.

The table lists this clonotype with a count of one. This may come from a read error, since a much larger clone is one base off. This chain connects TRBV27 to TRBJ2-4; the D is unclear. The J call could be wrong; TRBJ2-7 is a better fit for the DNA end. The CDR3 sequence is 14 residues long. Germline V gives CDR1 MNHEY, CDR2 SMNVEV (reference sequence). The chain's CDR3 is CASSQKSSGYEQYF. For the CDR3, the DNA is TGTGCCAGCAGTCAGAAGTCTTCTGGGTACGAGCAGTACTTC.

This clonotype was detected once. V usage is TRBV20-1 and J usage is TRBJ2-4, with D maybe TRBD1 (5 bases). Germline values: CDR1 DFQATT, CDR2 SNEGSKA (reference sequence). V was shortened by 2 bases and J by 5 bases, with 13 bases between the two germline ends. This CDR3 is 14 amino acids long. CDR3 amino acids: CSARQGGVENIQYF. The CDR3 nucleotides read TGCAGTGCTAGACAGGGTGGAGTGGAAAACATTCAGTACTTC.

J is TRBJ1-2 and V is TRBV20-1, with a tentative D call TRBD1 (5 bases). Deletions cut 3 bases from V and 4 bases from J, with 15 bases between. Germline V gene sequence: CDR1 DFQATT, CDR2 SNEGSKA (reference sequence). This CDR3 contains 14 residues. The CDR3 sequence: CSASPRVPPYGYTF. CDR3 bases: TGCAGTGCTAGCCCCAGGGTACCGCCCTATGGCTACACCTTC.

The chain combines TRBV13 with TRBJ2-1; TRBD2 matches 11 bases. Germline V gives CDR1 PRHDT, CDR2 FYEKMQ (reference sequence). Trimming cost V 0 bases and J 7 bases; bases outside gene matches: 5. The CDR3 consists of 16 residues. The CDR3 protein is CASSLGEASGRNEQFF. Written as DNA, the CDR3 is TGTGCCAGCAGCTTAGGAGAGGCTAGCGGGAGGAATGAGCAGTTCTTC.

This clonotype was counted only a few times. This chain joins TRBV9 and TRBJ1-2; TRBD1 might be the D (5 bases). CDR3 length: 14 amino acids. With 3 bases removed from V and 4 bases from J, the gap between germline ends came to 13 bases. Germline V gene data show CDR1 as SGDLS and CDR2 as YYNGEE. CDR3 protein: CASSASDSRYGYTF. In DNA, the CDR3 is TGTGCCAGCAGCGCATCAGACAGCCGCTATGGCTACACCTTC.